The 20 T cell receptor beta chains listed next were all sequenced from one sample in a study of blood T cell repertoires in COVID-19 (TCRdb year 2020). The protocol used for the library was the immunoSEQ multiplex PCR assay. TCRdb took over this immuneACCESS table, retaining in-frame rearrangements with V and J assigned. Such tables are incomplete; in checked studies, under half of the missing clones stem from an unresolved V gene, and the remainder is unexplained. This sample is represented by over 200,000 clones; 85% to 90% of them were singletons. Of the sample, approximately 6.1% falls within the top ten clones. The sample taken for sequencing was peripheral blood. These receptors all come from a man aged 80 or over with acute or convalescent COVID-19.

The CDR3 sequence is CASRLGTISYNEQFF. In DNA, the CDR3 is TGTGCCAGCAGACTAGGGACAATCTCCTACAATGAGCAGTTCTTC. The rearrangement links TRBV7-2 to TRBJ2-1; weak D call: TRBD1 (6 bases). This CDR3 comprises 15 residues. Trimming removed 6 bases from V and 0 bases from J, with 12 bases in between. Germline CDR1 is SGHTA and CDR2 is FQGNSA.

CDR3 protein: CASRLPSGEAVETQYF. The CDR3 DNA reads as TGTGCCAGCAGGCTCCCCTCGGGGGAAGCGGTAGAGACCCAGTACTTC. The chain employs TRBV6-4 and TRBJ2-5; perhaps TRBD2 as D (6 bases). The CDR3 spans 16 residues. CDR1 is MRHNA, CDR2 SNTAGT, per germline. The V end was cut by 6 bases, the J end by 4 bases, with 21 bases between.

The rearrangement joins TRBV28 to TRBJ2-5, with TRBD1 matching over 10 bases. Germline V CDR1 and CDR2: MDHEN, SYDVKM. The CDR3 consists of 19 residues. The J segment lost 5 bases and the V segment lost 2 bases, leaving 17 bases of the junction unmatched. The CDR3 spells CASSLSLGQGTTSGETQYF. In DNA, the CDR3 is TGTGCCAGCAGTTTAAGTTTGGGACAGGGGACCACCTCGGGTGAGACCCAGTACTTC.

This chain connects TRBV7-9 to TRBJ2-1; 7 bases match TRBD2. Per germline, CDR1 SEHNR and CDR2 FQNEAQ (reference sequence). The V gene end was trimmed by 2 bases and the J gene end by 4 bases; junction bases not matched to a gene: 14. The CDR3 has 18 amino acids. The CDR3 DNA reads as TGTGCCAGCAGCTTAAGGGGAGGGACGGGGAACCGTTACAATGAGCAGTTCTTC. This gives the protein CASSLRGGTGNRYNEQFF.

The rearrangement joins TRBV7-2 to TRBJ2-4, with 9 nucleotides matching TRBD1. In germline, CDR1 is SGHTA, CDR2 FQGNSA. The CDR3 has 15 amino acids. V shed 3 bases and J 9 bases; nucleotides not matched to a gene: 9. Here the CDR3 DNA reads TGTGCCAGCAGCTTTACGGGACAGGGATGGAGCATTCAGTACTTC. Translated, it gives CASSFTGQGWSIQYF. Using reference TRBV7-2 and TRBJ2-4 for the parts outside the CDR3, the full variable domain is GAGVSQSPSNKVTEKGKDVELRCDPISGHTALYWYRQSLGQGLEFLIYFQGNSAPDKSGLPSDRFSAERTGGSVSTLTIQRTQQEDSAVYLCASSFTGQGWSIQYFGAGTRLSVL.

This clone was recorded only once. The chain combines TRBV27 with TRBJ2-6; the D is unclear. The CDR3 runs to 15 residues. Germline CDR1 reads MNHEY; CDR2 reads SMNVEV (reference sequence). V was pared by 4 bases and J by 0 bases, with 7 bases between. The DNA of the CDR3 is TGTGCCAGCAGTTCCGACTTCTCTGGGGCCAACGTCCTGACTTTC. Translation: CASSSDFSGANVLTF.

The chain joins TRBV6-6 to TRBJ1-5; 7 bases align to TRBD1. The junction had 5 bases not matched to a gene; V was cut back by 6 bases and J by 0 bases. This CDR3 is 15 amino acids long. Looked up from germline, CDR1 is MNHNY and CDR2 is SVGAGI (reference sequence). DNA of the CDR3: TGTGCCAGCAGCTCGACAGGGAGTAGCAATCAGCCCCAGCATTTT. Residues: CASSSTGSSNQPQHF.

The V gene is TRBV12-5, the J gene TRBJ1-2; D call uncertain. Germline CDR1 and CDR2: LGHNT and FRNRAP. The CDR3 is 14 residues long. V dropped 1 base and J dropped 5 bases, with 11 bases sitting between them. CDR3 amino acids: CASGLDPSSYGYTF. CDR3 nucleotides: TGTGCTAGTGGTTTGGACCCCAGTTCTTATGGCTACACCTTC.

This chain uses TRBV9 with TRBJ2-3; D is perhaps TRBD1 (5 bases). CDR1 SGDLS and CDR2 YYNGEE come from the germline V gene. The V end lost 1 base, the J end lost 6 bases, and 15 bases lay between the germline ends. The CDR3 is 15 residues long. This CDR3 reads CASSVIKQAVDTQYF. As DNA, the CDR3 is TGTGCCAGCAGCGTAATCAAACAGGCCGTGGATACGCAGTATTTT.

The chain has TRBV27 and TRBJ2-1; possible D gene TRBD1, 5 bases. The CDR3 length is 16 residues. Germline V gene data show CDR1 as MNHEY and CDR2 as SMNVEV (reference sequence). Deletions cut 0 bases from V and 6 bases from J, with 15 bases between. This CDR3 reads CASSLSIGQGINEQFF. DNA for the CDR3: TGTGCCAGCAGTTTATCGATTGGGCAGGGTATCAATGAGCAGTTCTTC.

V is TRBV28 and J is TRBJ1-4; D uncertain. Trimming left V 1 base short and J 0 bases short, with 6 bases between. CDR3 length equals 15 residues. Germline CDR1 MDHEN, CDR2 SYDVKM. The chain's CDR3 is CASSLFGATNEKLFF. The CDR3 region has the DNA TGTGCCAGCAGTTTATTCGGAGCAACTAATGAAAAACTGTTTTTT. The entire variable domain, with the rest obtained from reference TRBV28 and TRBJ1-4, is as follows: DVKVTQSSRYLVKRTGEKVFLECVQDMDHENMFWYRQDPGLGLRLIYFSYDVKMKEKGDIPEGYSVSREKKERFSLILESASTNQTSMYLCASSLFGATNEKLFFGSGTQLSVL.

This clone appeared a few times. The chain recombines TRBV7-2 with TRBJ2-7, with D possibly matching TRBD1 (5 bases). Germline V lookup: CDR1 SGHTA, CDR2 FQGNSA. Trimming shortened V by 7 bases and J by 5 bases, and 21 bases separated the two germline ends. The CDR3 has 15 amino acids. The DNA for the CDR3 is TGTGCCAGCACTCTGGGGCAGGCCGAACCGGACGAGCAGTACGTC. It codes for CASTLGQAEPDEQYV.

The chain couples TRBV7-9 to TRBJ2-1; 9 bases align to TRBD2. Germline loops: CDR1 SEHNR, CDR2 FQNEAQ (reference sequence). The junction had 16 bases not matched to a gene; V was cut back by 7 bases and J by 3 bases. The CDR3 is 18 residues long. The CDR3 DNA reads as TGTGCCAGCACCGGAGGCGGTCGCGGGAGGGCCGTCTACAATGAGCAGTTCTTC. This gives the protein CASTGGGRGRAVYNEQFF.

CDR3 DNA: TGTGCCAGCAGAACTAGCGGGAGAACGATAGATACGCAGTATTTT. It codes for CASRTSGRTIDTQYF. The chain links TRBV6-6 to TRBJ2-3; 11 bases line up with TRBD2. Germline CDR1 is MNHNY and CDR2 is SVGAGI (reference sequence). The V segment lost 6 bases and the J segment 5 bases; nucleotides outside the gene matches: 7. This CDR3 contains 15 residues.

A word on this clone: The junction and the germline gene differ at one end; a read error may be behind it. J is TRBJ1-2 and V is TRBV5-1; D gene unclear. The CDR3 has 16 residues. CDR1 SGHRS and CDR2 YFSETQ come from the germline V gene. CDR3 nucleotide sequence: TGCGCCAGCAGCCCCGCAGCTAGGATGGAGAACTTTGGCTACACCTTC. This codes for CASSPAARMENFGYTF.

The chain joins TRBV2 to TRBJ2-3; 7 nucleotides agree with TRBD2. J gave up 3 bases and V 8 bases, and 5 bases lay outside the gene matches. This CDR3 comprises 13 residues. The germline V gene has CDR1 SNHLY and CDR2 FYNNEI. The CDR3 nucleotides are TGTGCCAGCGCGGGGGTTGTAACAGATACGCAGTATTTT. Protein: CASAGVVTDTQYF.

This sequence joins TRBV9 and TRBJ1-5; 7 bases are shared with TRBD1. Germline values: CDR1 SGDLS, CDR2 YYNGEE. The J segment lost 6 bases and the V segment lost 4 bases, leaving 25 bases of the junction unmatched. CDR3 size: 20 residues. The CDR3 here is CASSLWKDRLISNPFQPQHF. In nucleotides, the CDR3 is TGTGCCAGCAGCCTCTGGAAGGACAGGTTAATATCTAACCCTTTTCAGCCCCAGCATTTT.

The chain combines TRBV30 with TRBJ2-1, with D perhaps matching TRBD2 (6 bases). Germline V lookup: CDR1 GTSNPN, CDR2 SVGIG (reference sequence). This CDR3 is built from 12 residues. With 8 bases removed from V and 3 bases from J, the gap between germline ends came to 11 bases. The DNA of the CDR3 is TGTGCCCGAGGGACTTACTACAATGAGCAGTTCTTC. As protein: CARGTYYNEQFF.

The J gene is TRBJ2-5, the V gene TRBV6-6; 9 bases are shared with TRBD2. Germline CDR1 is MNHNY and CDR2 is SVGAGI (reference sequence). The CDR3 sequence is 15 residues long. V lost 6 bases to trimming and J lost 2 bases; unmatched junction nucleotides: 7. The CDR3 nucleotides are TGTGCCAGCAGGAGGCTAGCGGGGCCACAAGAGACCCAGTACTTC. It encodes CASRRLAGPQETQYF.

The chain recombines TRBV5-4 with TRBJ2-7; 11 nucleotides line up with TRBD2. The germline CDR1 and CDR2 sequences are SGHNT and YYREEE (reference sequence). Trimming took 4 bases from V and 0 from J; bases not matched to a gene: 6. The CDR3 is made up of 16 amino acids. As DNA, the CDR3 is TGTGCCAGCAGCGAAACCGGGACTAGCGGCTCCTACGAGCAGTACTTC. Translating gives CASSETGTSGSYEQYF.